This T cell receptor beta chain was profiled in a study of blood T cells in healthy people across ages. Then a second PCR, running about 6 to 11 cycles, was carried out with a sample-barcoded 5' primer and a J-beta primer mix. TCRdb passed the 5' RACE reads through MiXCR, listing each CDR3 protein once. Of around 520,000 distinct CDR3 sequences in the sample, 25% to 35% were seen once. As regards this clonotype: Its antigen is unknown.

Whole-study findings and limits: Roughly linear declines in TCR beta diversity per million T cells occurred with age.

From germline, CDR1 is LGHDT and CDR2 YNNKEL (reference sequence). V was trimmed by 8 bases and J by 1 base, leaving 5 bases between them. The CDR3 spans 11 residues. These same data were also listed under a study on T cells of mothers and their children. That paper states: Primer M1S, used in the second PCR, introduced sample barcodes and 2-4 random nucleotides. Overlap ran slightly, non-significantly higher for related than unrelated mother-child pairs.

Material: blood. This chain joins TRBV3-1 and TRBJ1-1; D gene uncertain. The source is a boy between 2 and 10 years old in good health. The CDR3 loop is CASQANTEAFF. In DNA form, the CDR3 reads TGTGCCAGCCAGGCGAACACTGAAGCTTTCTTT. The full variable domain, in which reference TRBV3-1 and TRBJ1-1 provide the parts outside the CDR3, is DTAVSQTPKYLVTQMGNDKSIKCEQNLGHDTMYWYKQDSKKFLKIMFSYNNKELIINETVPNRFSPKSPDKAHLNLHINSLELGDSAVYFCASQANTEAFFGQGTRLTVV.